This TCR beta chain comes out of a study of post-analysis software for immune sequencing data. Study at large: The courses of disease that were included comprised relapsing-remitting, secondary progressive and progressive-relapsing multiple sclerosis.

This clonotype was observed a few times. Antigen unknown. Broader study findings: When patients were compared with controls, roughly five TRBV segments were more frequent, TRBV5-6, TRBV5-1 and TRBV20-1 among them.

The CDR3 contains 14 residues. Between the trimmed V and J ends, which lost 7 bases and 2 bases, there was a span of 12 bases. Each TCR beta cDNA library carried unique molecular identifiers. A population of roughly 0.95 to 10 million T cells gave rise to around 480,000 cDNA molecules. TCRdb called the PCR reads again in MiXCR, with one record for every CDR3 protein. The sample shows approximately 440,000 distinct CDR3 sequences, approximately 45% of them seen only once. Sequencing was carried out using blood. The clonotype comes from a girl under 18 with multiple sclerosis. V gene TRBV12-3 or TRBV12-4 combines with J gene TRBJ2-1; D may be TRBD2 (6 bases). CDR3 loop: CASMGVAAYNEQFF. The CDR3 coding sequence is TGTGCCAGCATGGGAGTAGCGGCCTACAATGAGCAGTTCTTC.